Below, 10 T cell receptor beta chains from the same sample are listed, as sequenced in a study of blood T cells in healthy people across ages. A sample-barcoded 5' primer and a J-beta primer mix were used in a second PCR of roughly 7 to 11 cycles. TCRdb processed the 5' RACE reads anew with MiXCR; each CDR3 protein has one entry. The sample has 1.5 million to 2 million distinct CDR3 sequences; roughly 50% are singletons. Specimen: blood. These receptor sequences come from a woman aged 40 to 50 in good health.

Note on this clonotype: A much larger clone differs from this one at a single base, so this may be a read error. V and J are TRBV12-3 or TRBV12-4 and TRBJ2-7; D unresolved. Trimming removed 4 bases from V and 4 bases from J, with 11 bases in between. The CDR3 covers 13 residues. CDR3 DNA: TGTGCCAGCAGTTCCGCGTCCCAATACGAGCAGTACTTC. This translates into CASSSASQYEQYF.

This clonotype has a count of ten or more. This chain joins TRBV29-1 and TRBJ2-4; the match to TRBD1 covers 10 bases. Losses at the gene ends were 7 bases for V and 5 bases for J; bases not matched to a gene: 8. The CDR3 has 14 amino acids. Germline assignment: CDR1 SQVTM and CDR2 ANQGSEA. CDR3 region: CSGLDRGRENIQYF. Here the CDR3 DNA reads TGCAGCGGTCTCGACAGGGGGCGGGAAAACATTCAGTACTTC.

The rearrangement uses TRBV2 and TRBJ2-1; D is ambiguous. In germline, CDR1 is SNHLY, CDR2 FYNNEI. The CDR3 covers 13 residues. The V gene lost 8 bases and the J gene lost 3 bases, with 11 bases spanning the gap. This CDR3 is CASFSFYYNEQFF. CDR3 nucleotides: TGTGCCAGCTTTAGCTTTTACTACAATGAGCAGTTCTTC.

The chain recombines TRBV20-1 with TRBJ2-5; TRBD2 agrees at 11 bases. The ends lost 6 bases at V and 2 bases at J; junction bases unmatched: 11. The CDR3 is 16 amino acids. CDR1 and CDR2 (germline): DFQATT, SNEGSKA (reference sequence). The CDR3 coding sequence is TGCAGTGCCACTATAGCGGGGGGGCAAAAACAAGAGACCCAGTACTTC. Amino acid sequence: CSATIAGGQKQETQYF.

CDR3 sequence reads: CASSAQDVQFF. The CDR3 DNA follows: TGTGCCAGCAGCGCCCAGGACGTGCAGTTCTTC. V and J are TRBV6-5 and TRBJ2-1; D not certain. This CDR3 has 11 amino acids. Trimming took off 6 bases at V and 12 bases at J, with 12 bases between the two ends. Germline CDR1 and CDR2: MNHEY and SVGAGI.

The J gene is TRBJ1-2, the V gene TRBV12-3 or TRBV12-4, with a tentative D call TRBD1 (5 bases). Trimming left V 6 bases short and J 5 bases short, with 13 bases between. The length of the CDR3 is 13 residues. The CDR3 loop is CASRLDRRYGYTF. The DNA for the CDR3 is TGTGCCAGCAGACTCGACAGACGATATGGCTACACCTTC.

V usage is TRBV6-1 and J usage is TRBJ2-4; 9 bases are shared with TRBD1. The better agreement between TRBJ2-7 and the DNA end casts doubt on the J call. This CDR3 has 16 residues. The germline gives CDR1 MNHNS, CDR2 SASEGT. The CDR3 nucleotides are TGTGCCATCCAGGACAGGGGAGTTAGAGAGTTCTACGAGCAGTACTTC. Amino acid sequence: CAIQDRGVREFYEQYF.

This clonotype was observed a few times. The chain uses TRBV6-2 or TRBV6-3 and TRBJ2-5, with no clear D. The germline V gene has CDR1 MNHEY and CDR2 SVGEGT. The ends were cut back, 6 bases at V and 3 bases at J, with 11 bases in the middle. The CDR3 sequence is 13 residues long. For the CDR3, the DNA is TGTGCCAGCAGCGACGGGCTGAAAGAGACCCAGTACTTC. Translating it yields CASSDGLKETQYF.

In the case of this clonotype: Possible read error: a much larger clone is one base away. The CDR3 DNA reads TGCGCCAGCAGCGTGGGTAGGGAGGAAGAGACCCAGTACTTC. Encoded protein: CASSVGREEETQYF. This chain joins TRBV5-1 and TRBJ2-5; D perhaps matches TRBD2 (6 bases). This CDR3 spans 14 amino acids. V was shortened by 4 bases and J by 3 bases, with 13 bases between the two germline ends. Germline loops: CDR1 SGHRS, CDR2 YFSETQ. The complete variable domain, with remaining parts taken from reference TRBV5-1 and TRBJ2-5, reads KAGVTQTPRYLIKTRGQQVTLSCSPISGHRSVSWYQQTPGQGLQFLFEYFSETQRNKGNFPGRFSGRQFSNSRSEMNVSTLELGDSALYLCASSVGREEETQYFGPGTRLLVL.

The chain recombines TRBV27 with TRBJ2-4; perhaps TRBD1 as D (6 bases). The length of the CDR3 is 13 residues. The V end was cut by 5 bases, the J end by 5 bases, with 10 bases between. In germline, CDR1 is MNHEY, CDR2 SMNVEV (reference sequence). The CDR3 loop is CASSLSGENIQYF. CDR3 DNA sequence: TGTGCCAGCAGTCTTTCAGGGGAAAACATTCAGTACTTC.